These T cell receptor beta chains were read from a single sample in a study of T cell responses to AZD1222 COVID-19 vaccine. Repertoires were generated with immunoSEQ multiplex PCR, while TCRdb's copy carries only in-frame clones and drops some. The table records fewer than 200,000 clones, approximately 93% of them present only once. Here the sequenced sample was peripheral blood, taken 28 days after the second AZD1222 dose. The receptor source for this set is an adult who received the AZD1222 COVID-19 vaccine. Both conserved end residues are part of each CDR3. Fields, in order: D gene, J gene, V gene, clone size, CDR3 protein, CDR3 DNA. D genes are given only for firm matches. Clone size appears in some rows only: once, few, many, or a class for an expanded clone.

>.|TRBJ1-5|TRBV5-1|.
CASSLGGGSNQPQHF
TGCGCCAGCAGCTTAGGCGGAGGTAGCAATCAGCCCCAGCATTTT
>TRBD1|TRBJ1-2|TRBV19|.
CASSGDRGRTNYGYTF
TGTGCCAGTAGTGGGGACAGGGGCCGGACTAACTATGGCTACACCTTC
>.|TRBJ1-1|TRBV4-1|once
CASRAPRSGDLKGQAEAFF
TGCGCCAGCAGAGCACCCAGGAGTGGGGACCTGAAGGGTCAGGCTGAAGCTTTCTTT
>.|TRBJ1-3|TRBV4-1|.
CASSQDWPRPGNTIYF
TGCGCCAGCAGCCAAGATTGGCCCAGGCCTGGAAACACCATATATTTT
>TRBD1|TRBJ1-6|TRBV7-2|.
CASSDVPGQGEGSPLHF
TGTGCCAGCAGCGACGTCCCGGGACAGGGGGAAGGTTCACCCCTCCACTTT
>TRBD1|TRBJ2-7|TRBV5-8|.
CASSSGTGGQEQYF
TGTGCCAGCAGTTCCGGGACAGGGGGCCAAGAGCAGTACTTC
>.|TRBJ1-2|TRBV7-9|.
CASSLYLSIYGYTF
TGTGCCAGCAGCTTATATCTGTCCATCTATGGCTACACCTTC
>.|TRBJ1-1|TRBV7-9|.
CASSLERGSRNTEAFF
TGTGCCAGCAGCTTAGAGAGGGGGTCGCGGAACACTGAAGCTTTCTTT
>.|TRBJ1-3|TRBV3-1/TRBV3-2|.
CASSQGRQGSGNTIYF
TGTGCCAGCAGCCAAGGCCGCCAGGGTTCTGGAAACACCATATATTTT
>.|TRBJ1-1|TRBV9|.
CASSGRDSNTEAFF
TGTGCCAGCAGCGGTCGGGATTCGAACACTGAAGCTTTCTTT
>TRBD2|TRBJ2-2|TRBV3-1/TRBV3-2|.
CASSHREAGGKGGNTGELFF
TGTGCCAGCAGCCACCGTGAAGCGGGGGGGAAAGGGGGAAACACCGGGGAGCTGTTTTTT
>TRBD1|TRBJ2-1|TRBV9|.
CASSVEGQGYSNEQFF
TGTGCCAGCAGCGTAGAGGGACAGGGGTACTCGAATGAGCAGTTCTTC
>TRBD1|TRBJ1-5|TRBV27|.
CASSPGTGGNQPQHF
TGTGCCAGCAGCCCCGGGACAGGGGGCAATCAGCCCCAGCATTTT
>.|TRBJ1-5|TRBV6-2/TRBV6-3|.
CASSYEGSQPQHF
TGTGCCAGCAGTTACGAAGGGAGTCAGCCCCAGCATTTT
>TRBD1|TRBJ1-2|TRBV5-1|few
CASSLTPGQGANGYTF
TGCGCCAGCAGCCTAACCCCCGGACAGGGGGCAAATGGCTACACCTTC